The entry below describes one TCR beta chain. What it binds is not known. It was patients with CD8+CD57+ cell expansion by flow cytometry who were chosen for sequencing. The record originates from a study of CD8+CD57+ T cells in acquired aplastic anemia. Study as a whole: Yields of DNA that came from sorted CD4+ and CD8+ cells averaged roughly 3.2 ug. Study findings and constraints: Patient and control CD8+ Simpson's diversity was not significantly different. The same twenty-nine CD8+ CDR3 sequences occurred in patients and in controls.

V trimming: 4 bases; J trimming: 2 bases; junction bases outside the gene matches: 13. Germline CDR1 reads MGHDK; CDR2 reads SYGVNS. The CDR3 is made up of 20 amino acids. Genomic DNA provided the template from which TCR beta VDJ and CDR3 profiles were obtained. TCRdb reprocessed the reads via MiXCR and lists one record per CDR3 protein. The table includes around 200,000 distinct CDR3 sequences, around 50% detected once. Material for sequencing was sorted CD4+, CD8+, or CD8+CD57+ T cells (not recorded which) from PBMCs. The rearrangement joins TRBV25-1 to TRBJ2-3; 15 nucleotides line up with TRBD2. The TCR sequence derives from a human donor with aplastic anemia. Here the CDR3 reads CASSALRTSGGGRYTDTQYF. CDR3 in DNA: TGTGCCAGCAGTGCTTTAAGGACTAGCGGGGGGGGGCGGTACACAGATACGCAGTATTTT.